This TCR beta chain was recovered during a study of identical twins. TCRdb used MiXCR to reprocess the 5' RACE reads, holding one entry per CDR3 protein. The sample includes some 1,700,000 distinct CDR3 sequences, about 32% of them seen just once. Germline loops: CDR1 SGHTA, CDR2 FQGNSA. The CDR3 extends over 14 amino acids. Trimming shortened V by 4 bases and J by 0 bases, and 10 bases separated the two germline ends. The material sequenced was cord blood. The sequence derives from a newborn girl in good health. The chain links TRBV7-2 to TRBJ2-7, with no clear D. The CDR3 is CASSYPHSSYEQYF. Here the CDR3 DNA reads TGTGCCAGCAGCTACCCACACAGCTCCTACGAGCAGTACTTC.